This TCR beta chain stems from a study of cytotoxic CD8 clonotypes in ibrutinib-treated CLL (dated by TCRdb to the early 2020s). Study-level background: The cohort had 11 to 12 relapsed/refractory and roughly 15 treatment-naive patients; some 17 were IGHV unmutated. Longitudinal samples were available for about 30% of the roughly 90 trial participants. Responses were partial in 24 patients and complete in 2; after median about 63 months follow-up, about 14 stayed in remission and approximately 12 progressed. Every remission and progressive disease sample was obtained while ibrutinib was still being received by the patients. Samples averaged about 260,000 productive templates and approximately 100,000 productive rearrangements. Cryopreserved peripheral blood mononuclear cells were collected before treatment, at response, and at either disease progression or sustained remission. Response samples were obtained after a median of around 11 months of treatment, with a range of about 6 to 40 months. The full study reports these points: At baseline, clonality was higher than in age-matched healthy donors and showed a strong correlation with circulating CD8+ T-cell counts. An increase in clonality was observed at ibrutinib response, with clonality remaining stable during sustained remission and falling back toward baseline at progression. Public clonotypes were rare and either shrank or stayed stable during treatment, and the rise in clonality at ibrutinib response reflected expansion of private clonotypes. Lymph node repertoires were not examined, and the timing of sampling was not matched between patients in sustained remission and those whose disease progressed.

Concerning this clone: It has no known antigen specificity. Per-base quality was not reported, and no clone a single base away is much larger than it.

Trimming removed 3 bases from V and 3 bases from J; the gene matches leave 5 bases unexplained. The CDR3 contains 14 residues, cysteine and phenylalanine counted. The retained sequence is limited to the CDR3, 42 bases, with the frame set at the first base. CDR1 SQVTM and CDR2 ANQGSEA were looked up in the germline V gene. Each clonotype received, on average, about 10x coverage in deep resolution sequencing performed on a MiSeq, where the target depth lay between 1 in 1 million and 1 in 200,000 T cells. The immunoSEQ hsTCRB Kit was used to generate TCR beta libraries. From the authors' description of their analysis: Data were analyzed with ImmunoSEQ Data Assistant and ImmunoSEQ Analyzer, with V, D and J genes assigned per IMGT definitions. Clonality was computed as one minus normalized Shannon entropy of productive rearrangement frequencies, ranging from 0 to 1. Only overrepresented clonotypes making up at least 0.05% of each patient's repertoire were included in the public clonotype analysis. Thirteen age-matched healthy donor repertoires from immuneACCESS served as clonality controls. As stored in TCRdb, this immuneACCESS dataset retains in-frame rearrangements with V and J assigned. A fraction of the clones does not appear; measured against another copy, unresolved V genes explain less than half of the discrepancy, and the remainder lacks a known reason. From that table come the V and J calls and clone size; the DNA was used to work out D and trimming. The sample table shows 150,000 to 200,000 clones, and about 88% are seen once. The ten largest clones capture approximately 3% of the sample.

The time point label of this sample denotes: progressive disease on ibrutinib. For TCR beta library preparation, roughly 2.2 micrograms of genomic DNA were isolated from cryopreserved PBMCs. Longitudinal blood samples from CLL patients on ibrutinib monotherapy were analyzed using high-throughput TCR beta sequencing. The patients took part in an open-label, single-center phase 2 trial of ibrutinib monotherapy. The sequence was obtained from a human donor with chronic lymphocytic leukemia. Recombination joined TRBV29-1 with TRBJ2-3, and 8 bases in between align with TRBD2. The sequences come from PBMCs, collected at disease progression, from a patient treated with ibrutinib. The DNA sequence is given as TGCAGCGTTGAGCAGAGCGGGAGTACAGATACGCAGTATTTT. Translated, this gives CSVEQSGSTDTQYF.